Sequencing of this T cell receptor (beta chain) was carried out in a study of CD8 T cells in ankylosing spondylitis. Scientists made TCR beta libraries using quantitative 5'-RACE with molecular barcodes. One entry per CDR3 protein results from TCRdb running MiXCR on the 5' RACE reads. In the table there are under 150,000 distinct CDR3 sequences, roughly 15% of which are singletons. Study-level findings and limits: There was reportedly significant enrichment of clones that were disease-linked in matched ankylosing spondylitis synovial fluid. Relatively rare in peripheral blood, disease-linked clones were also CD8+. A TCR beta motif of under 10 highly homologous variants seemed to mark ankylosing spondylitis blood.

Germline V CDR1 and CDR2: KGHDR, SFDVKD. Trimming took 4 bases from V and 6 from J, leaving 15 bases between them. This CDR3 region has 14 residues. This clonotype has a handful of counts. Its specificity is not known. The chain employs TRBV24-1 and TRBJ2-7; possibly TRBD2 for D (6 bases). The sequenced sample consisted of blood, either unsorted or a sorted T cell fraction (not recorded which). The source of this sequence is a female donor with ankylosing spondylitis or in good health (not recorded which). The CDR3 loop is CATSDQIMGGEQYF. Written as DNA, the CDR3 is TGTGCCACCAGTGACCAAATCATGGGGGGCGAGCAGTACTTC.